This is a list of T cell receptor beta chains from one sample in a study of blood T cell repertoires in COVID-19. Sequencing used immunoSEQ multiplex PCR; TCRdb keeps in-frame clones, though not all of them. This table has 250,000 to 350,000 clones, 70% to 90% appearing once. Sequenced sample: PBMCs or T cells enriched from blood (not recorded which). These receptors originate from a woman in her 30s who had recovered from COVID-19. The CDR3 runs from the conserved cysteine through the conserved F or W. The D gene is left open where the match is weak. Clone sizes are given selectively: once, few, many, or a class where the clone is expanded.

CDR3 protein: CSASVGSRGNYGYTF; CDR3 DNA: TGCAGTGCTAGTGTCGGCAGCCGGGGGAACTATGGCTACACCTTC; D gene: .; V gene: TRBV20-1; J gene: TRBJ1-2; clone size: .
CDR3 protein: CASNGGTYGYTF; CDR3 DNA: TGTGCCAGCAATGGGGGCACCTATGGCTACACCTTC; D gene: .; V gene: TRBV6-5; J gene: TRBJ1-2; clone size: once
CDR3 protein: CASSLETNEKLFF; CDR3 DNA: TGTGCCAGCAGTTTGGAGACTAATGAAAAACTGTTTTTT; D gene: .; V gene: TRBV2; J gene: TRBJ1-4; clone size: .
CDR3 protein: CSVEGPGQGIGNEQFF; CDR3 DNA: TGCAGCGTTGAAGGACCGGGACAGGGGATTGGCAATGAGCAGTTCTTC; D gene: TRBD1; V gene: TRBV29-1; J gene: TRBJ2-1; clone size: .
CDR3 protein: CASSLRQVDMNTEAFF; CDR3 DNA: TGTGCCAGCAGCTTGCGACAGGTGGACATGAACACTGAAGCTTTCTTT; D gene: .; V gene: TRBV5-5; J gene: TRBJ1-1; clone size: .
CDR3 protein: CASSVLSGGSNTGELFF; CDR3 DNA: TGTGCCAGCAGTGTGCTTAGCGGGGGCTCGAACACCGGGGAGCTGTTTTTT; D gene: TRBD2; V gene: TRBV2; J gene: TRBJ2-2; clone size: .
CDR3 protein: CSVPPQDRVGGYTF; CDR3 DNA: TGCAGCGTTCCACCACAAGACAGGGTCGGGGGCTACACCTTC; D gene: TRBD1; V gene: TRBV29-1; J gene: TRBJ1-2; clone size: few
CDR3 protein: CASSATGTSSLNEQFF; CDR3 DNA: TGTGCCAGCAGCGCCACCGGGACTAGCTCCCTAAATGAGCAGTTCTTC; D gene: TRBD2; V gene: TRBV9; J gene: TRBJ2-1; clone size: .
CDR3 protein: CASSGTGGGQETQYF; CDR3 DNA: TGTGCCAGCAGCGGAACAGGGGGCGGTCAAGAGACCCAGTACTTC; D gene: TRBD1; V gene: TRBV7-9; J gene: TRBJ2-5; clone size: .
CDR3 protein: CASTNRALQVDQYF; CDR3 DNA: TGTGCCAGCACCAACAGGGCCCTACAGGTGGACCAGTACTTC; D gene: .; V gene: TRBV28; J gene: TRBJ2-5; clone size: once
CDR3 protein: CASSLLRDYNYEQYF; CDR3 DNA: TGTGCCAGCAGTCTCCTCCGGGACTACAACTACGAGCAGTACTTC; D gene: TRBD2; V gene: TRBV28; J gene: TRBJ2-7; clone size: .
CDR3 protein: CASSLLVGRYDEQYF; CDR3 DNA: TGTGCCAGCAGCCTACTTGTTGGCAGGTACGACGAGCAGTACTTC; D gene: .; V gene: TRBV5-5; J gene: TRBJ2-7; clone size: .
CDR3 protein: CASSTGTGGMNTEAFF; CDR3 DNA: TGTGCCAGTAGTACCGGGACAGGGGGGATGAACACTGAAGCTTTCTTT; D gene: TRBD1; V gene: TRBV19; J gene: TRBJ1-1; clone size: .
CDR3 protein: CASKVGVLEETQYF; CDR3 DNA: TGTGCCAGCAAGGTCGGGGTTCTTGAGGAGACCCAGTACTTC; D gene: .; V gene: TRBV25-1; J gene: TRBJ2-5; clone size: once
CDR3 protein: CATSDPKTGDYGYTF; CDR3 DNA: TGTGCCACCAGTGATCCCAAGACAGGCGACTATGGCTACACCTTC; D gene: .; V gene: TRBV24-1; J gene: TRBJ1-2; clone size: .
CDR3 protein: CASSQDFLGGYTF; CDR3 DNA: TGTGCCAGCAGCCAGGACTTTTTGGGTGGCTACACCTTC; D gene: .; V gene: TRBV14; J gene: TRBJ1-2; clone size: .
CDR3 protein: CASSKRLAPRGNEQFF; CDR3 DNA: TGTGCCAGCAGCAAACGACTAGCCCCTAGGGGCAATGAGCAGTTCTTC; D gene: .; V gene: TRBV21-1; J gene: TRBJ2-1; clone size: .
CDR3 protein: CANSQGLSYEQYF; CDR3 DNA: TGTGCCAACTCACAGGGTCTCTCCTACGAGCAGTACTTC; D gene: .; V gene: TRBV7-8; J gene: TRBJ2-7; clone size: .
CDR3 protein: CASTSRGQSSYEQYF; CDR3 DNA: TGTGCCAGCACCTCCCGTGGACAAAGCTCCTACGAGCAGTACTTC; D gene: .; V gene: TRBV28; J gene: TRBJ2-7; clone size: .
CDR3 protein: CASSLLGRRRFSGNTIYF; CDR3 DNA: TGTGCCAGCAGTCTCCTGGGCAGAAGACGTTTCTCTGGAAACACCATATATTTT; D gene: .; V gene: TRBV28; J gene: TRBJ1-3; clone size: .
CDR3 protein: CASSENRDYEQYF; CDR3 DNA: TGCGCCAGCAGTGAAAACAGGGACTACGAGCAGTACTTC; D gene: .; V gene: TRBV10-1; J gene: TRBJ2-7; clone size: few
CDR3 protein: CASSLGQGAAYEQYF; CDR3 DNA: TGTGCCAGCAGCTTGGGTCAGGGGGCCGCCTACGAGCAGTACTTC; D gene: TRBD1; V gene: TRBV5-6; J gene: TRBJ2-7; clone size: .
CDR3 protein: CASSLLASGSQLFF; CDR3 DNA: TGTGCCAGCAGCTTGTTGGCTAGCGGGAGTCAACTGTTTTTT; D gene: TRBD2; V gene: TRBV5-6; J gene: TRBJ2-2; clone size: .
CDR3 protein: CASSPEGSGELFF; CDR3 DNA: TGTGCCAGCAGCCCCGAGGGCTCCGGGGAGCTGTTTTTT; D gene: .; V gene: TRBV11-3; J gene: TRBJ2-2; clone size: .
CDR3 protein: CATSRERQGAGNYGYTF; CDR3 DNA: TGTGCCACCAGCAGGGAAAGACAGGGGGCCGGTAACTATGGCTACACCTTC; D gene: TRBD1; V gene: TRBV15; J gene: TRBJ1-2; clone size: .
CDR3 protein: CASSSGTASNQPQHF; CDR3 DNA: TGTGCCAGTAGTTCCGGGACAGCAAGTAATCAGCCCCAGCATTTT; D gene: TRBD1; V gene: TRBV19; J gene: TRBJ1-5; clone size: .
CDR3 protein: CASKTGGANTEAFF; CDR3 DNA: TGTGCCAGTAAGACGGGGGGGGCGAACACTGAAGCTTTCTTT; D gene: .; V gene: TRBV28; J gene: TRBJ1-1; clone size: .
CDR3 protein: CASRHRGTNEKLFF; CDR3 DNA: TGTGCCAGTAGGCACAGGGGAACTAATGAAAAACTGTTTTTT; D gene: TRBD1; V gene: TRBV19; J gene: TRBJ1-4; clone size: few
CDR3 protein: CAWSGEHNSPLHF; CDR3 DNA: TGTGCCTGGAGTGGCGAACATAATTCACCCCTCCACTTT; D gene: .; V gene: TRBV30; J gene: TRBJ1-6; clone size: .
CDR3 protein: CAWKVRGARSYEQYF; CDR3 DNA: TGTGCCTGGAAGGTTCGGGGGGCTAGGTCCTACGAGCAGTACTTC; D gene: .; V gene: TRBV30; J gene: TRBJ2-7; clone size: .
CDR3 protein: CASSPPSTDTQYF; CDR3 DNA: TGTGCCAGCAGCCCCCCGAGCACAGATACGCAGTATTTT; D gene: .; V gene: TRBV9; J gene: TRBJ2-3; clone size: .
CDR3 protein: CASSTGSYEQYF; CDR3 DNA: TGTGCCAGTAGTACCGGCTCCTACGAGCAGTACTTC; D gene: .; V gene: TRBV19; J gene: TRBJ2-7; clone size: .
CDR3 protein: CASSFGASQQGATEAFF; CDR3 DNA: TGCGCCAGCAGCTTTGGGGCGAGTCAACAGGGGGCAACTGAAGCTTTCTTT; D gene: TRBD1; V gene: TRBV5-1; J gene: TRBJ1-1; clone size: .
CDR3 protein: CASSVDIEQFF; CDR3 DNA: TGTGCCAGCAGCGTAGATATCGAGCAGTTCTTC; D gene: .; V gene: TRBV9; J gene: TRBJ2-1; clone size: .
CDR3 protein: CASSLQTYNSPLHF; CDR3 DNA: TGTGCCAGCAGCTTACAGACCTATAATTCACCCCTCCACTTT; D gene: .; V gene: TRBV7-8; J gene: TRBJ1-6; clone size: .
CDR3 protein: CASSLTGGHLETQYF; CDR3 DNA: TGTGCCAGCAGCTTAACCGGGGGGCACTTGGAGACCCAGTACTTC; D gene: .; V gene: TRBV7-6; J gene: TRBJ2-5; clone size: .
CDR3 protein: CASSEGGTGGEKLFF; CDR3 DNA: TGTGCCAGCAGTGAGGGGGGGACAGGGGGCGAAAAACTGTTTTTT; D gene: TRBD1; V gene: TRBV6-1; J gene: TRBJ1-4; clone size: few
CDR3 protein: CASSGQGSRTEAFF; CDR3 DNA: TGCGCCAGCAGCGGGCAGGGTTCGCGCACTGAAGCTTTCTTT; D gene: .; V gene: TRBV5-1; J gene: TRBJ1-1; clone size: .
CDR3 protein: CASSATGLAGGMSYNEQFF; CDR3 DNA: TGTGCCAGCAGTGCAACGGGACTAGCGGGAGGGATGTCCTACAATGAGCAGTTCTTC; D gene: TRBD2; V gene: TRBV6-1; J gene: TRBJ2-1; clone size: .
CDR3 protein: CASSIQVAYEQYF; CDR3 DNA: TGTGCCAGCAGCATACAGGTCGCCTACGAGCAGTACTTC; D gene: .; V gene: TRBV11-2; J gene: TRBJ2-7; clone size: .
CDR3 protein: CASRRGASANQPQHF; CDR3 DNA: TGTGCCAGCAGACGAGGAGCGTCGGCCAATCAGCCCCAGCATTTT; D gene: .; V gene: TRBV28; J gene: TRBJ1-5; clone size: .
CDR3 protein: CAWSTGYGYTF; CDR3 DNA: TGTGCCTGGAGTACCGGCTATGGCTACACCTTC; D gene: .; V gene: TRBV30; J gene: TRBJ1-2; clone size: .
CDR3 protein: CATSSRGGDEKLFF; CDR3 DNA: TGTGCCACCAGCTCCCGGGGGGGGGATGAAAAACTGTTTTTT; D gene: .; V gene: TRBV15; J gene: TRBJ1-4; clone size: once
CDR3 protein: CATRGQSQYEQYF; CDR3 DNA: TGTGCCACGAGGGGACAGTCCCAATACGAGCAGTACTTC; D gene: TRBD1; V gene: TRBV28; J gene: TRBJ2-7; clone size: .
CDR3 protein: CASSVDGVVTEAFF; CDR3 DNA: TGTGCCAGCAGCGTGGACGGGGTCGTAACTGAAGCTTTCTTT; D gene: .; V gene: TRBV9; J gene: TRBJ1-1; clone size: .
CDR3 protein: CASSLVAGVYEQYF; CDR3 DNA: TGTGCCAGCAGCTTAGTAGCGGGGGTCTACGAGCAGTACTTC; D gene: TRBD2; V gene: TRBV7-9; J gene: TRBJ2-7; clone size: many